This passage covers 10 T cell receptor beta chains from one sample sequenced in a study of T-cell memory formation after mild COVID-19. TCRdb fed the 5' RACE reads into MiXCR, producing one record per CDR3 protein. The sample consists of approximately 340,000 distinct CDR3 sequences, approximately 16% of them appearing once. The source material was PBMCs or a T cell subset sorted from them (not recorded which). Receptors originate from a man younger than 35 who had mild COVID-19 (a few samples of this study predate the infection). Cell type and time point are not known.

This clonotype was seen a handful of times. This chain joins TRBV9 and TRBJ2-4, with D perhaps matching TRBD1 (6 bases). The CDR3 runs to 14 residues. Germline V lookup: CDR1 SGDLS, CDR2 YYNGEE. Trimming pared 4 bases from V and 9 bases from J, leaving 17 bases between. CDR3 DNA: TGTGCCAGCAGCACAGGGCAACAGGGCGCCATTCAGTACTTC. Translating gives CASSTGQQGAIQYF.

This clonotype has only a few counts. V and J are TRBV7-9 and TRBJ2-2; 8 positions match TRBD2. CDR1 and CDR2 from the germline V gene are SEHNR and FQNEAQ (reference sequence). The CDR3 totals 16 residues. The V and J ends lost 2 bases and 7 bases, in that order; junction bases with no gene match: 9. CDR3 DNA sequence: TGTGCCAGCAGCTTACCCGTCAGCGGGGGAAGCGGGGAGCTGTTTTTT. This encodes CASSLPVSGGSGELFF.

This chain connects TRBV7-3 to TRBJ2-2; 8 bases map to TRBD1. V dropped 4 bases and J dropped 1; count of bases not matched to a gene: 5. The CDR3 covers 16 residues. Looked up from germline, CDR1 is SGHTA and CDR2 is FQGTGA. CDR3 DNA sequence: TGTGCCAGCAGCTCCCCGGACAGGGAGAACACCGGGGAGCTGTTTTTT. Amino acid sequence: CASSSPDRENTGELFF.

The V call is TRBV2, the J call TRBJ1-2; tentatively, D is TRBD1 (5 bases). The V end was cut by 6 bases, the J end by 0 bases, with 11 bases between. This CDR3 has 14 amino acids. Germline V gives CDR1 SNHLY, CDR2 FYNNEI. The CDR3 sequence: CASRGPVANYGYTF. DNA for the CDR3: TGTGCCAGCAGGGGACCGGTAGCTAACTATGGCTACACCTTC.

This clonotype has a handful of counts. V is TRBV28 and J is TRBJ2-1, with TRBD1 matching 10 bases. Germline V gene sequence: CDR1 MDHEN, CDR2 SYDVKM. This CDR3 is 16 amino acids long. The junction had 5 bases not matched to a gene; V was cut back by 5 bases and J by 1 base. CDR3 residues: CASSPWTGGSYNEQFF. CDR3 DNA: TGTGCCAGCAGTCCCTGGACAGGGGGGTCCTACAATGAGCAGTTCTTC.

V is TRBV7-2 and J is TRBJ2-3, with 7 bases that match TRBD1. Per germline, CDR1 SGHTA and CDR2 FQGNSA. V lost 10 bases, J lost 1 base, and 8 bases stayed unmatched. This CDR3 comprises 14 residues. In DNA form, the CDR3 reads TGTGCCACCTCGAGGGACAGCCGCACAGATACGCAGTATTTT. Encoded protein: CATSRDSRTDTQYF.

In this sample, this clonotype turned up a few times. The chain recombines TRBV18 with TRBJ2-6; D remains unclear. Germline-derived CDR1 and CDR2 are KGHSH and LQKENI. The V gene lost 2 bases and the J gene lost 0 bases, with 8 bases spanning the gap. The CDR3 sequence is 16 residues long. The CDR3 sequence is CASSPSVSSGANVLTF. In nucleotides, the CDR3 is TGTGCCAGCTCACCATCCGTTAGCTCTGGGGCCAACGTCCTGACTTTC.

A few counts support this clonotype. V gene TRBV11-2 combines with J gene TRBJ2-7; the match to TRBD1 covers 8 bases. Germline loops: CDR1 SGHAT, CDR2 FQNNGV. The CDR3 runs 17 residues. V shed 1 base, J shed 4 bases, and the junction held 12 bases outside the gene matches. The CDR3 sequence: CASSLGTRAGGHYEQYF. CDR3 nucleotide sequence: TGTGCCAGCAGCTTAGGCACGAGGGCAGGGGGCCATTACGAGCAGTACTTC. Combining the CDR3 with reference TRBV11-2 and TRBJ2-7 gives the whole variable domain EAGVAQSPRYKIIEKRQSVAFWCNPISGHATLYWYQQILGQGPKLLIQFQNNGVVDDSQLPKDRFSAERLKGVDSTLKIQPAKLEDSAVYLCASSLGTRAGGHYEQYFGPGTRLTVT.

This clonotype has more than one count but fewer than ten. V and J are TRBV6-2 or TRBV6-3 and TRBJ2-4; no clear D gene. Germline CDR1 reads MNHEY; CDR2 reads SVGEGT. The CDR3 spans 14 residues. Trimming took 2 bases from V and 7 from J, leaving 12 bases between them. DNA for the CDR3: TGTGCCAGCAGTTACGGGGAACCCCCGAACATTCAGTACTTC. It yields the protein CASSYGEPPNIQYF.

The CDR3 region has the DNA TGCAGTGCTAGAGATAAATGGTTGGACAGGCGCGGGGCCGGGGAGCTGTTTTTT. It yields the protein CSARDKWLDRRGAGELFF. The chain combines TRBV20-1 with TRBJ2-2; tentatively, D is TRBD1 (7 bases). The CDR3 is 18 residues long. The ends were cut back, 0 bases at V and 6 bases at J, with 23 bases in the middle. CDR1 is DFQATT and CDR2 is SNEGSKA in the germline V gene (reference sequence).